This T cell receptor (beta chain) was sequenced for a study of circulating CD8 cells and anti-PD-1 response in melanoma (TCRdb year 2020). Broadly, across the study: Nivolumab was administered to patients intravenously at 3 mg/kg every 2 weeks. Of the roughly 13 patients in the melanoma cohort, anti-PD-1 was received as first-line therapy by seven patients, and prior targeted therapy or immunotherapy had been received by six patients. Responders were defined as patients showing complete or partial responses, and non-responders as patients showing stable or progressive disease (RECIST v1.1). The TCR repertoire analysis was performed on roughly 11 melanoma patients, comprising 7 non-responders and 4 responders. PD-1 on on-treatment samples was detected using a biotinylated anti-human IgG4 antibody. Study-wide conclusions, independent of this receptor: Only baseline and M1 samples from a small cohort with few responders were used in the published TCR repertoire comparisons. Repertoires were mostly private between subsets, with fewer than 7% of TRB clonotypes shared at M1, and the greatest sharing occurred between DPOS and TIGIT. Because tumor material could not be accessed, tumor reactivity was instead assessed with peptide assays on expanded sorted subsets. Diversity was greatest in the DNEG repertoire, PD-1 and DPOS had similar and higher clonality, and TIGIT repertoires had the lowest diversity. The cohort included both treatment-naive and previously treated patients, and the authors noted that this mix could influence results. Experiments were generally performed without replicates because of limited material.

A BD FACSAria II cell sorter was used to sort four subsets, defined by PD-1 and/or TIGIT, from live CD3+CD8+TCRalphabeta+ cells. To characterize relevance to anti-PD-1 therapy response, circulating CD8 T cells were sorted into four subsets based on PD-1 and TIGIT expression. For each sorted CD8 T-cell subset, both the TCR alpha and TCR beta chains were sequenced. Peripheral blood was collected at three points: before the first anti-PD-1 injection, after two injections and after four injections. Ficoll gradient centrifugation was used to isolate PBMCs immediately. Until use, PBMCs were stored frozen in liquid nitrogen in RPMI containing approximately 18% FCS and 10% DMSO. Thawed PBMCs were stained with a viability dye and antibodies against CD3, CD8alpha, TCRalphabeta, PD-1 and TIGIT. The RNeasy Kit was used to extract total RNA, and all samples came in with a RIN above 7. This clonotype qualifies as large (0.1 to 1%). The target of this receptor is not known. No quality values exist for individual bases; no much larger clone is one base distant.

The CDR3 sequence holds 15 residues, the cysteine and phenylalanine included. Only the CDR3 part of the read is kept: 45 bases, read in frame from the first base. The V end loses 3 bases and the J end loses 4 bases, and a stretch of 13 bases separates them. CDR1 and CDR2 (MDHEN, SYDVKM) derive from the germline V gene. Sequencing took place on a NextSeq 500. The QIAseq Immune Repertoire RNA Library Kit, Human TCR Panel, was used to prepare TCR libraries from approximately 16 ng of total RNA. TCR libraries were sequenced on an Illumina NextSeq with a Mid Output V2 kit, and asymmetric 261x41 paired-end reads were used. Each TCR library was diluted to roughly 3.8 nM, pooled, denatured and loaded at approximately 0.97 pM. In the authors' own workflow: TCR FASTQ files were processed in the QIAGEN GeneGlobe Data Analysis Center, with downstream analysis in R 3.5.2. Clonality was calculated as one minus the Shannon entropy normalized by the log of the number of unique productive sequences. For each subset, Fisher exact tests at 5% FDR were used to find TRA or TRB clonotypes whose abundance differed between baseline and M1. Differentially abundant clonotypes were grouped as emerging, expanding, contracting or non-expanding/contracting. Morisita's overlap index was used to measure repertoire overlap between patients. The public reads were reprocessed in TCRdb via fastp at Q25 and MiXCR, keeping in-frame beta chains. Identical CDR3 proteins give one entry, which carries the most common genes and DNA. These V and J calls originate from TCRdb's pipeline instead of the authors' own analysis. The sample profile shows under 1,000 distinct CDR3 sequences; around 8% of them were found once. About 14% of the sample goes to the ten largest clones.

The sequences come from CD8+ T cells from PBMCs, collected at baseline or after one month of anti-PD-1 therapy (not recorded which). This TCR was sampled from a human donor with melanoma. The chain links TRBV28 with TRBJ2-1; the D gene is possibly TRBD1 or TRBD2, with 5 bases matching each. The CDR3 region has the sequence CASSLGERIYNEQFF. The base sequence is TGTGCCAGCAGTTTGGGGGAGAGGATTTACAATGAGCAGTTCTTC.